These T cell receptor beta chains were read from a single sample in a study of CD8+ T cells in alopecia areata. Measured with immunoSEQ multiplex PCR; TCRdb has only the in-frame clones, and not every one. Of roughly 250,000 clones listed, under 80% were seen once; the top ten hold about 1.3%. The sample in question was CD4+ T cells sorted from blood, obtained at week 0. The receptors were gathered from a human donor with alopecia areata. The CDR3 runs from the conserved cysteine through the conserved F or W. D genes are given only for firm matches. Clone size appears in some rows only: once, few, many, or a class for an expanded clone.

V	D	length	size	J	DNA	CDR3
TRBV11-2	NA	16	few	TRBJ2-5	TGTGCCAGCAGCAACCTAGGCAGGGGACGGGAAGAGACCCAGTACTTC	CASSNLGRGREETQYF
TRBV10-3	NA	15	NA	TRBJ1-5	TGTGCCATCAGTGAGTCAATTACAGTGAATCAGCCCCAGCATTTT	CAISESITVNQPQHF
TRBV7-2	TRBD2	16	NA	TRBJ2-3	TGTGCCAGCAGCTTAGGCCGGAGCGGGGGCACAGATACGCAGTATTTT	CASSLGRSGGTDTQYF
TRBV5-6	NA	13	NA	TRBJ2-2	TGTGCCAGCAGCTTGATACCCACCGGGGAGCTGTTTTTT	CASSLIPTGELFF
TRBV7-3	TRBD1	13	NA	TRBJ2-5	TGTGCCAGCAGCAAAGAACAGGGGGCGACTCCGTACTTC	CASSKEQGATPYF
TRBV5-1	TRBD2	15	NA	TRBJ2-7	TGCGCCAGCAGCTTGGTAGCGGGGGGGCTGAGCGAGCAGTACTTC	CASSLVAGGLSEQYF
TRBV20-1	NA	11	NA	TRBJ1-1	TGCAGTGCTAGAGTTGGTCCTGAAGCTTTCTTT	CSARVGPEAFF
TRBV19	TRBD1	13	few	TRBJ1-3	TGTGCCAGTTCACAGGGGATCGGAAACACCATATATTTT	CASSQGIGNTIYF
TRBV25-1	TRBD1	14	NA	TRBJ2-7	TGTGCCAGCAGTGAAGGGACAGGAACCTACGAGCAGTACTTC	CASSEGTGTYEQYF
TRBV4-3	NA	17	NA	TRBJ1-2	TGCGCCAGCAGCCAAGATCGGTCCTTGGGACGGAACTATGGCTACACCTTC	CASSQDRSLGRNYGYTF
TRBV4-1	TRBD1	15	NA	TRBJ2-7	TGCGCCAGCAGCCAAGACCCAGGGGGCTTCTACGAGCAGTACTTC	CASSQDPGGFYEQYF
TRBV29-1	NA	15	NA	TRBJ1-3	TGCAGCGTTGGCAAACATGGAAGCTCTGGAAACACCATATATTTT	CSVGKHGSSGNTIYF
TRBV6-6	NA	13	NA	TRBJ2-3	TGTGCCAGCAGCTCCCCGCTAGGGGATACGCAGTATTTT	CASSSPLGDTQYF
TRBV7-2	NA	13	NA	TRBJ2-7	TGTGCCAGCAGCCCAGCGGCTATCTACGAGCAGTACTTC	CASSPAAIYEQYF
TRBV5-1	NA	13	NA	TRBJ2-5	TGCGCCAGCAGCTTGGCATTGGGGGAGACCCAGTACTTC	CASSLALGETQYF
TRBV19	TRBD1	14	NA	TRBJ1-6	TGTGCCAGTAGGACAGGGGGCGGTAATTCACCCCTCCACTTT	CASRTGGGNSPLHF
TRBV9	NA	13	NA	TRBJ2-3	TGTGCCAGCAGTCGTAGGCACAGGGATACGCAGTATTTT	CASSRRHRDTQYF
TRBV15	NA	15	few	TRBJ2-7	TGTGCCACCAGCGGATACCGGGACGGGACCTACGAGCAGTACTTC	CATSGYRDGTYEQYF
TRBV9	NA	15	NA	TRBJ2-3	TGTGCCAGCAGCCCTTCTGGGGCGATCACAGATACGCAGTATTTT	CASSPSGAITDTQYF
TRBV5-6	NA	14	NA	TRBJ2-4	TGTGCCAGCAGCCCCTCCCCTTCGCAAAACATTCAGTACTTC	CASSPSPSQNIQYF
TRBV11-3	NA	14	NA	TRBJ1-1	TGTGCCAGCAGCTTAGGGACAGTGAACACTGAAGCTTTCTTT	CASSLGTVNTEAFF
TRBV7-2	NA	13	NA	TRBJ2-7	TGTGCCAGCAGCTTAGCGCGCTCCTACGAGCAGTACTTC	CASSLARSYEQYF
TRBV5-1	TRBD2	15	NA	TRBJ2-3	TGCGCCAGCAGCTTGAGGGGACTAGGGGCAGATACGCAGTATTTT	CASSLRGLGADTQYF
TRBV7-2	TRBD1	14	few	TRBJ2-7	TGTGCCAGCAGCTTAAGGACAGGGGACTACGAGCAGTACTTC	CASSLRTGDYEQYF
TRBV2	NA	13	NA	TRBJ1-1	TGTGCCAGCAGTACCGGGACGCGGACTGAAGCTTTCTTT	CASSTGTRTEAFF
TRBV30	NA	15	NA	TRBJ2-4	TGTGCCTGGAGGGGGGCAGGGTTAGCCAAAAACATTCAGTACTTC	CAWRGAGLAKNIQYF
TRBV6-5	NA	14	NA	TRBJ2-6	TGTGCCAGCAGTTTGGGGGCTGGGGCCAACGTCCTGACTTTC	CASSLGAGANVLTF
TRBV5-4	NA	13	many	TRBJ1-2	TGTGCCAGCACCATAATGGGATCTGATGGCTACACCTTC	CASTIMGSDGYTF
TRBV18	NA	14	NA	TRBJ2-5	TGTGCCAGCTCACCACTGGGGTTGCAAGAGACCCAGTACTTC	CASSPLGLQETQYF